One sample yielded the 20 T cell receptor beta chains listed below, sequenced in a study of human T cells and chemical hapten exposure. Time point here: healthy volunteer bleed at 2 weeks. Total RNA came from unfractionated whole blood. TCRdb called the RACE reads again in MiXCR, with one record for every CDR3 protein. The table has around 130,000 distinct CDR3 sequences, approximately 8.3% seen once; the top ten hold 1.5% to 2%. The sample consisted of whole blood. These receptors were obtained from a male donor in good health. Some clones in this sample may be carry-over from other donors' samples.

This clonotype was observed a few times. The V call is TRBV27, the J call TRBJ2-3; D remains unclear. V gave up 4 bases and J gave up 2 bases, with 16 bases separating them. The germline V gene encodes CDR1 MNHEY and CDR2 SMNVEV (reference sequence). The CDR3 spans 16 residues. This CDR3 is CASSSSPTFSTDTQYF. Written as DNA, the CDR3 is TGTGCCAGCAGTTCCTCCCCTACCTTTTCCACAGATACGCAGTATTTT.

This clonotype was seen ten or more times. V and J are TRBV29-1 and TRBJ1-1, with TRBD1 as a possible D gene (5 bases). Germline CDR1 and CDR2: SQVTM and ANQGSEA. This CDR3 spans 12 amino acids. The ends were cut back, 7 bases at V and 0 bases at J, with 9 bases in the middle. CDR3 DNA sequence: TGCAGCGGGCAGGGTATGAACACTGAAGCTTTCTTT. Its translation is CSGQGMNTEAFF.

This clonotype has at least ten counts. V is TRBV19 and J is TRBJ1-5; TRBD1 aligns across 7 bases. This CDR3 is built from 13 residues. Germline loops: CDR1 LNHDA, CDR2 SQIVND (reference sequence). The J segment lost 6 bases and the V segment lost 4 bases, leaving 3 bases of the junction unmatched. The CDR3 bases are TGTGCCAGTAGTAGACAGGGCGGTCAGCCCCAGCATTTT. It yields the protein CASSRQGGQPQHF. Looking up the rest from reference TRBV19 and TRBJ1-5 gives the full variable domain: DGGITQSPKYLFRKEGQNVTLSCEQNLNHDAMYWYRQDPGQGLRLIYYSQIVNDFQKGDIAEGYSVSREKKESFPLTVTSAQKNPTAFYLCASSRQGGQPQHFGDGTRLSIL.

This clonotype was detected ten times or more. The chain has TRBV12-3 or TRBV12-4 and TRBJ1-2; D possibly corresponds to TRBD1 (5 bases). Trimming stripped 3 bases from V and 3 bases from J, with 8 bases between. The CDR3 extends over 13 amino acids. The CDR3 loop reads CASSLAGYYGYTF. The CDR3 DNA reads TGTGCCAGCAGTTTGGCAGGGTACTATGGCTACACCTTC.

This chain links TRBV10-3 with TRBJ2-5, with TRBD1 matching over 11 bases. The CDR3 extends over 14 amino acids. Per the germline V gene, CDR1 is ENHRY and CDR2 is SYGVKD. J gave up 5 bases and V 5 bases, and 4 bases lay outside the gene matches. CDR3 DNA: TGTGCCATCAGTCGGACAGGGGGCGGGGAGACCCAGTACTTC. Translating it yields CAISRTGGGETQYF.

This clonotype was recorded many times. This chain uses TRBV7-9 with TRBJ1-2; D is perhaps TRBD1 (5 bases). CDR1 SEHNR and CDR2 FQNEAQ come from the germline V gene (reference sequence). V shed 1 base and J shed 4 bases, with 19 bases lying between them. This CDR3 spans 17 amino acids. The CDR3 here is CASSLEGMGQSIYGYTF. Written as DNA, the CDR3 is TGTGCCAGCAGCTTAGAGGGGATGGGGCAATCGATCTATGGCTACACCTTC.

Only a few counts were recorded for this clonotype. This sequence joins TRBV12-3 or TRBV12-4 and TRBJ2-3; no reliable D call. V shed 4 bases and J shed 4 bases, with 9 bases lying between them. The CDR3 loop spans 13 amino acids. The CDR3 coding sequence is TGTGCCAGCAGTTCAGTAGTCTCAGATACGCAGTATTTT. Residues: CASSSVVSDTQYF.

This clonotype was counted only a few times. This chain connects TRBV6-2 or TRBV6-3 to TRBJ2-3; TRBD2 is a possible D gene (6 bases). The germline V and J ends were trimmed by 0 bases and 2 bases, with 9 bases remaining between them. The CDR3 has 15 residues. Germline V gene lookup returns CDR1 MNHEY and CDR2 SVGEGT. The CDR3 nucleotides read TGTGCCAGCAGTTACTCGCCTAGCGACACAGATACGCAGTATTTT. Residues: CASSYSPSDTDTQYF.

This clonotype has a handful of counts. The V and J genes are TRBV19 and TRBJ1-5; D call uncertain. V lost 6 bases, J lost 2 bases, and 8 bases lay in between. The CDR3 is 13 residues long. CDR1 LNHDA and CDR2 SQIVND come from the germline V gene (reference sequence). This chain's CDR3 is CASRHPGNQPQHF. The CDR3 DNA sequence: TGTGCCAGTAGACACCCCGGCAATCAGCCCCAGCATTTT. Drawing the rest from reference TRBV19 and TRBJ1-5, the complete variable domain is DGGITQSPKYLFRKEGQNVTLSCEQNLNHDAMYWYRQDPGQGLRLIYYSQIVNDFQKGDIAEGYSVSREKKESFPLTVTSAQKNPTAFYLCASRHPGNQPQHFGDGTRLSIL.

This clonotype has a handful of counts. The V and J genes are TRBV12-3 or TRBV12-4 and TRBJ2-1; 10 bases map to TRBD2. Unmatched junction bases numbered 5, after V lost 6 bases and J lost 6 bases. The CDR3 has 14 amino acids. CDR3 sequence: CASRLAGVFNEQFF. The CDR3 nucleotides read TGTGCCAGCAGGCTAGCGGGGGTATTCAATGAGCAGTTCTTC.

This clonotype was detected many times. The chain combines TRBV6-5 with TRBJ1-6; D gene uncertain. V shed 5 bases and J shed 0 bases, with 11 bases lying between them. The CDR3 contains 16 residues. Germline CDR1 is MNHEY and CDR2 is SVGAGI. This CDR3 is CASSTAGDSYNSPLHF. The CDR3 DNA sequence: TGTGCCAGCAGTACGGCAGGAGACTCCTATAATTCACCCCTCCACTTT.

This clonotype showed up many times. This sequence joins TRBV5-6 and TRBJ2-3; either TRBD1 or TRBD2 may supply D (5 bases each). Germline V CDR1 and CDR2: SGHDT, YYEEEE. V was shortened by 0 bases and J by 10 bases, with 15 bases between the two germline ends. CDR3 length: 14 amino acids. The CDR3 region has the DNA TGTGCCAGCAGCTTGGCGGGACCATGGAGTGCGCAGTATTTT. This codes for CASSLAGPWSAQYF.

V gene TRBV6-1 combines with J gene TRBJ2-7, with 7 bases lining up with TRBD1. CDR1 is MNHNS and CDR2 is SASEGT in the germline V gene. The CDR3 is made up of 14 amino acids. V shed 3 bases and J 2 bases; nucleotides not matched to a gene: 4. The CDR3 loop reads CASSDQGDAYEQYF. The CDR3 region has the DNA TGTGCCAGCAGTGACCAGGGGGACGCCTACGAGCAGTACTTC.

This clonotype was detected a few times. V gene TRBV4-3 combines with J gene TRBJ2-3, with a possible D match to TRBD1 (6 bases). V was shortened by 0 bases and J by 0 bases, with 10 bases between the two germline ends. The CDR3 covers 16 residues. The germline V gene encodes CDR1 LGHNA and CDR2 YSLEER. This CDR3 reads CASSQDGGVSTDTQYF. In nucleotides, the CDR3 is TGCGCCAGCAGCCAAGATGGGGGCGTAAGCACAGATACGCAGTATTTT.

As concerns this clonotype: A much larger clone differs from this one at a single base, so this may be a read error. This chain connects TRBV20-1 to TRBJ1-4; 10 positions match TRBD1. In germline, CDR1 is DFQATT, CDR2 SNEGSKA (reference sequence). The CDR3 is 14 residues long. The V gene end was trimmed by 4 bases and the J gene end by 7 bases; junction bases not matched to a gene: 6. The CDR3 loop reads CSAIQTGGREKLFF. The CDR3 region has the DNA TGCAGTGCTATCCAGACAGGGGGCCGTGAAAAACTGTTTTTT.

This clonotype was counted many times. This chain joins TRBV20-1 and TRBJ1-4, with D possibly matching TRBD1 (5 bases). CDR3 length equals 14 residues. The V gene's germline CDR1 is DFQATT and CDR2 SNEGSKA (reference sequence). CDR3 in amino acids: CRAQGGATNEKLFF. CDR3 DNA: TGCAGGGCTCAGGGAGGGGCAACTAATGAAAAACTGTTTTTT.

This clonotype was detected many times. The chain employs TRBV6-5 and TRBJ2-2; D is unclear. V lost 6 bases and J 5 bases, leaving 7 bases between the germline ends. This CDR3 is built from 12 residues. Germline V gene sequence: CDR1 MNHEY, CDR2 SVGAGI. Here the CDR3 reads CASSQWTGELFF. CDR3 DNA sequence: TGTGCCAGCAGCCAGTGGACCGGGGAGCTGTTTTTT.

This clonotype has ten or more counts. The CDR3 loop is CASSLYNSPLHF. The CDR3 nucleotides read TGTGCCAGCAGTTTATATAATTCACCCCTCCACTTT. The chain recombines TRBV27 with TRBJ1-6; D call uncertain. The ends were cut back, 1 base at V and 5 bases at J, with 0 bases in the middle. Germline V gene sequence: CDR1 MNHEY, CDR2 SMNVEV (reference sequence). This CDR3 contains 12 residues.

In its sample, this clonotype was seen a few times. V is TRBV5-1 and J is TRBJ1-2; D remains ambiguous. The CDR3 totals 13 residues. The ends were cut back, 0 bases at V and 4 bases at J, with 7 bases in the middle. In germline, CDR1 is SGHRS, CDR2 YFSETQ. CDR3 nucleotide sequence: TGCGCCAGCAGCTTGGAGACACCCTATGGCTACACCTTC. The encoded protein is CASSLETPYGYTF.

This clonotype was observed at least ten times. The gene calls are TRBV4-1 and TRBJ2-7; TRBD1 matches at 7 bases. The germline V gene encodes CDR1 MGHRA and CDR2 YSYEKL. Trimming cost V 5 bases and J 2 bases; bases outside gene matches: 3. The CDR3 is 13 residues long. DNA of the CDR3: TGCGCCAGCAGCTGGGGACAGACCTACGAGCAGTACTTC. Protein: CASSWGQTYEQYF.